The 2 T cell receptor beta chains below all came from one sample that was sequenced in a study of OX40 agonist ivuxolimab in advanced cancers. Assay: immunoSEQ multiplex PCR; the TCRdb copy retains only in-frame clones and omits some. The sample lists 61,000 or so clones, roughly nine tenths occurring once. The material was CD4+ or CD8+ T cells sorted from blood, obtained in a trial of the OX40 agonist ivuxolimab. Receptors originate from an adult with an advanced solid tumor such as melanoma, head and neck, liver or kidney cancer.

This chain links TRBV7-2 with TRBJ2-2, with D perhaps being TRBD1 or TRBD2 (6 bases each). V was shortened by 1 base and J by 4 bases, with 10 bases between the two germline ends. CDR3 length equals 15 residues. The germline CDR1 and CDR2 sequences are SGHTA and FQGNSA. The CDR3 region has the DNA TGTGCCAGCAGCTTAGGAGGGGGGAGCACCGGGGAGCTGTTTTTT. Translation gives CASSLGGGSTGELFF.

This chain connects TRBV5-1 to TRBJ1-1; D gene uncertain. The germline CDR1 and CDR2 sequences are SGHRS and YFSETQ. The CDR3 is 13 residues long. Trimming removed 6 bases from V and 4 bases from J, with 13 bases in between. The CDR3, as DNA: TGCGCCAGCATGAGACCCGAAGGCACTGAAGCTTTCTTT. This sequence encodes CASMRPEGTEAFF.